This T cell receptor beta chain was documented in a study of T cell changes during pregnancy in multiple sclerosis. Produced via immunoSEQ multiplex PCR; TCRdb's table is partial and in-frame only. This sample has about 75,000 clones; around nine tenths occur once, and the top ten carry 0.43%. Germline V gene data show CDR1 as LNHDA and CDR2 as SQIVND (reference sequence). V lost 9 bases and J 0 bases, leaving 20 bases between the germline ends. The CDR3 totals 17 residues. V gene TRBV19 combines with J gene TRBJ1-4; unclear D gene. The sequence was collected from a female donor with multiple sclerosis, enrolled in a pregnancy study. Here the sequenced sample was CD4+ T cells from peripheral blood mononuclear cells, taken before pregnancy. CDR3 loop: CASQSRPFSATNEKLFF. For the CDR3, the DNA is TGTGCCAGCCAAAGTCGTCCGTTTAGCGCAACTAATGAAAAACTGTTTTTT.